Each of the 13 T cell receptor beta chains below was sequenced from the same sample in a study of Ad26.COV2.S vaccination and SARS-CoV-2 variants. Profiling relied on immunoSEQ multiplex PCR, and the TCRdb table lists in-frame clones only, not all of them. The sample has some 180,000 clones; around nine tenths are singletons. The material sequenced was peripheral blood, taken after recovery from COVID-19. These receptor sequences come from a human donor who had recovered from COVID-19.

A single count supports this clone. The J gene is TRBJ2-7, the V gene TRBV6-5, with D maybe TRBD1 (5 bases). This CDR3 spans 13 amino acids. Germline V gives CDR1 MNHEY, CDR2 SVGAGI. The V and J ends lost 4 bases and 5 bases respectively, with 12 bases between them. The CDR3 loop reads CASSSLGPDEQYF. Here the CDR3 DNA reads TGTGCCAGCAGTTCCCTGGGGCCGGACGAGCAGTACTTC.

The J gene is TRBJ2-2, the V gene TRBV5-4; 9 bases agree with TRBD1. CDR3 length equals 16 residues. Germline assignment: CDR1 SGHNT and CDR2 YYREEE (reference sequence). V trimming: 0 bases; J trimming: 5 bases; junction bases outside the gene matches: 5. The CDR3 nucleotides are TGTGCCAGCAGCTTGGGGACAGGGGAGGGGACCGGGGAGCTGTTTTTT. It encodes CASSLGTGEGTGELFF.

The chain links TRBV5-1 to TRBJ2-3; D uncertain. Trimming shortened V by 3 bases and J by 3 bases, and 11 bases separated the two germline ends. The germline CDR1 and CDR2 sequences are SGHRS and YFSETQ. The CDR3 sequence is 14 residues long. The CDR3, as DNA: TGCGCCAGCAGCTCCGGACCGGGTACAGATACGCAGTATTTT. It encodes CASSSGPGTDTQYF.

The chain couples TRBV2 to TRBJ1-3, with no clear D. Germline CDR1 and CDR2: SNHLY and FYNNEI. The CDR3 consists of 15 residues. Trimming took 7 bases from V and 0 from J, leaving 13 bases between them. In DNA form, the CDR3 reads TGTGCCAGCAACCCCTCAAGGAGCTCTGGAAACACCATATATTTT. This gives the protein CASNPSRSSGNTIYF.

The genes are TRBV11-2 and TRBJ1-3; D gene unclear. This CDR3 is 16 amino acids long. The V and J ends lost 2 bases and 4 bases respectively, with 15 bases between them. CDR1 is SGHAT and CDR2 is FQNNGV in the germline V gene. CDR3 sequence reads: CASSLWKPGRGNTIYF. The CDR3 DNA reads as TGTGCCAGCAGCTTATGGAAGCCCGGCCGCGGAAACACCATATATTTT.

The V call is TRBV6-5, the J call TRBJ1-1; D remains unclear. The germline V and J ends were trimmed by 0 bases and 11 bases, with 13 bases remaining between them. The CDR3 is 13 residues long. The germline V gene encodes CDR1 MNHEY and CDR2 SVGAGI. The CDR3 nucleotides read TGTGCCAGCAGTTACTCACCATTTCGAAAGGCTTTCTTT. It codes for CASSYSPFRKAFF.

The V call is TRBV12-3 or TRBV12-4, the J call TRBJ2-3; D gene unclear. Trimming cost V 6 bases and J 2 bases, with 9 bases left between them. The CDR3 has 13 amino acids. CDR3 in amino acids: CASRVGPTDTQYF. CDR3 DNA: TGTGCCAGCAGAGTTGGCCCCACAGATACGCAGTATTTT.

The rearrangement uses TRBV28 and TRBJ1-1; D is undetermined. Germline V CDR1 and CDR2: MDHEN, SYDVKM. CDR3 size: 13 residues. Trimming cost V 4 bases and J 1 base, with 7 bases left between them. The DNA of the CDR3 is TGTGCCAGCAGTTCGACACCGAACACTGAAGCTTTCTTT. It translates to CASSSTPNTEAFF.

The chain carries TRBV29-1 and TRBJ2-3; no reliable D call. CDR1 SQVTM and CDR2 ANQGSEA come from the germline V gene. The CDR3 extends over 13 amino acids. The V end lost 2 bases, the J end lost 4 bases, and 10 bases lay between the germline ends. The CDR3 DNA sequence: TGCAGCGTTGAAAACCACAGCCCAGATACGCAGTATTTT. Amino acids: CSVENHSPDTQYF.

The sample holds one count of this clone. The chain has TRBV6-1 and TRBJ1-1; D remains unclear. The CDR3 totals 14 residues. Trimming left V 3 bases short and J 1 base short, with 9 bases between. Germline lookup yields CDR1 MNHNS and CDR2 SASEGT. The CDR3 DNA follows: TGTGCCAGCAGTGATGGGTGGAAGAACACTGAAGCTTTCTTT. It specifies CASSDGWKNTEAFF.

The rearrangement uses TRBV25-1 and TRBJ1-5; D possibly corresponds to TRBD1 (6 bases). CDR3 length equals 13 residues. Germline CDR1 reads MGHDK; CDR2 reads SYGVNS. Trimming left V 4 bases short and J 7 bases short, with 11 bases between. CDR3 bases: TGTGCCAGCAGTGGGGGGGCAAGGCAGCCCCAGCATTTT. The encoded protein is CASSGGARQPQHF.

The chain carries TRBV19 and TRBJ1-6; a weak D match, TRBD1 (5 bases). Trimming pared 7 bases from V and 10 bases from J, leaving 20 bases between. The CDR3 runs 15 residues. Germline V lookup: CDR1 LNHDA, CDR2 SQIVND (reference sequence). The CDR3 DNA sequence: TGTGCCAGTACCCAGGGAGGCCCGAGGAACTCACCCCTCCACTTT. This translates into CASTQGGPRNSPLHF.

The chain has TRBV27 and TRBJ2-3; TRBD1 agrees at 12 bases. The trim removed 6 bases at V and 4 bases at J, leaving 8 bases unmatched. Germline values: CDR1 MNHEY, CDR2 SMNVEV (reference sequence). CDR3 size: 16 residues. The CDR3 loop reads CASRTYGTGGSDTQYF. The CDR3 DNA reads TGTGCCAGCAGAACCTACGGGACAGGGGGCTCAGATACGCAGTATTTT.